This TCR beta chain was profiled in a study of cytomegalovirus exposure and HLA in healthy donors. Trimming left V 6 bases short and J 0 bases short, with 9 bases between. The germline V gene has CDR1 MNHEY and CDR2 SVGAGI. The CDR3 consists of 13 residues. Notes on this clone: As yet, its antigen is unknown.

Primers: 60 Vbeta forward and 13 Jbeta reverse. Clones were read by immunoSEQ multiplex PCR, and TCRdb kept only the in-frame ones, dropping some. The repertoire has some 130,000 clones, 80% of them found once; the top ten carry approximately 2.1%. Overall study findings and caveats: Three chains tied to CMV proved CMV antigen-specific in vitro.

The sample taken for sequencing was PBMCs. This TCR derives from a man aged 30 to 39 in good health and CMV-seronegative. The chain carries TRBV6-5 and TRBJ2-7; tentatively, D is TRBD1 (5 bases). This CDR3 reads CASRKTVSYEQYF. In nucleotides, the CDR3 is TGTGCCAGCAGAAAGACAGTCTCCTACGAGCAGTACTTC.